The 24 T cell receptor beta chains presented below share a single source sample, sequenced in a study of human T cells and chemical hapten exposure. Specified time point: patch test 1, 2 weeks after DPC sensitization. Treatment in this sample: therapeutic diphenylcyclopropenone sensitization with weekly scalp DPC. TCRdb recomputed calls from the RACE reads with MiXCR, one row per CDR3 protein. This table has around 110,000 distinct CDR3 sequences, 9% to 14% appearing once. Material: whole blood, obtained in connection with sensitization to the hapten diphenylcyclopropenone (DPC). The receptor set was obtained from a woman aged 50 to 60 with alopecia areata. Some clones in this sample may be carry-over from other donors' samples.

To note about this clonotype: Being one base from a much bigger clone, this may be a read error. V usage is TRBV11-2 and J usage is TRBJ2-5; 9 bases are shared with TRBD2. CDR1 SGHAT and CDR2 FQNNGV come from the germline V gene. The ends lost 3 bases at V and 4 bases at J; junction bases unmatched: 6. The CDR3 runs 15 residues. The CDR3 loop reads CASSFSGRLGETQYF. In nucleotides, the CDR3 is TGTGCCAGCAGCTTTAGCGGGAGATTGGGAGAGACCCAGTACTTC.

This clonotype showed up many times. J is TRBJ2-5 and V is TRBV6-2 or TRBV6-3; D not resolved. V was shortened by 6 bases and J by 5 bases, with 19 bases between the two germline ends. CDR3 length equals 15 residues. Germline assignment: CDR1 MNHEY and CDR2 SVGEGT. The CDR3 spells CASSSARESRETQYF. The CDR3 nucleotides read TGTGCCAGCAGCTCCGCGAGAGAATCGAGGGAGACCCAGTACTTC.

This clonotype was seen a few times. J is TRBJ2-7 and V is TRBV28; D may be TRBD1 (5 bases). V lost 2 bases, J lost 3 bases, and 11 bases lay in between. The CDR3 is 14 residues long. CDR1 and CDR2 (germline): MDHEN, SYDVKM. CDR3 sequence reads: CASSLMGRGYEQYF. The CDR3 nucleotides read TGTGCCAGCAGTTTAATGGGAAGGGGCTACGAGCAGTACTTC.

This rearrangement joins TRBV20-1 to TRBJ1-5; no clear D. The CDR3 is 13 residues long. Between the trimmed V and J ends, which lost 6 bases and 1 base, there was a span of 10 bases. Germline V gene sequence: CDR1 DFQATT, CDR2 SNEGSKA (reference sequence). The CDR3, as DNA: TGCAGTGCCCGAAGGGAAAGCAATCAGCCCCAGCATTTT. Encoded protein: CSARRESNQPQHF.

This clonotype was observed a few times. The V gene is TRBV4-2, the J gene TRBJ2-3; the D is unclear. This CDR3 has 18 amino acids. The germline CDR1 and CDR2 sequences are LGHNA and YNFKEQ. Trimming stripped 2 bases from V and 1 base from J, with 19 bases between. This CDR3 is CASSQKANMALGTDTQYF. CDR3 nucleotides: TGTGCCAGCAGCCAAAAGGCCAACATGGCTCTAGGCACAGATACGCAGTATTTT.

The CDR3: CASSPRGAYSNQPQHF. As DNA, the CDR3 is TGTGCCAGCTCACCACGAGGAGCGTATAGCAATCAGCCCCAGCATTTT. The chain combines TRBV18 with TRBJ1-5; D unresolved. The CDR3 extends over 16 amino acids. Germline V lookup: CDR1 KGHSH, CDR2 LQKENI. V lost 1 base and J lost 0, with 10 bases in between.

This clonotype has just a few counts. This chain links TRBV5-1 with TRBJ2-2; 9 bases are a match to TRBD1. Germline V gene sequence: CDR1 SGHRS, CDR2 YFSETQ. Trimming at V came to 4 bases and at J to 7 bases, leaving 11 bases not matched to a gene. The CDR3 sequence is 16 residues long. The DNA for the CDR3 is TGCGCCAGCAGCCCATCCCGGACAGGGGCGATCGGGGAGCTGTTTTTT. Encoded protein: CASSPSRTGAIGELFF.

The chain links TRBV7-2 to TRBJ2-7; D might be TRBD1 or TRBD2, each matching 7 bases. From germline, CDR1 is SGHTA and CDR2 FQGNSA. V lost 1 base, J lost 2 bases, and 18 bases lay in between. The CDR3 extends over 17 amino acids. DNA for the CDR3: TGTGCCAGCAGCTTAGGACCCTTAGGGAGGGGGCCCTACGAGCAGTACTTC. Translated, it gives CASSLGPLGRGPYEQYF. The whole variable domain, filled in from reference TRBV7-2 and TRBJ2-7, reads GAGVSQSPSNKVTEKGKDVELRCDPISGHTALYWYRQSLGQGLEFLIYFQGNSAPDKSGLPSDRFSAERTGGSVSTLTIQRTQQEDSAVYLCASSLGPLGRGPYEQYFGPGTRLTVT.

This clonotype was observed a few times. This rearrangement joins TRBV7-9 to TRBJ2-7, with TRBD1 matching 8 bases. The V gene end was trimmed by 5 bases and the J gene end by 2 bases; junction bases not matched to a gene: 5. This CDR3 has 14 residues. Germline loops: CDR1 SEHNR, CDR2 FQNEAQ (reference sequence). This CDR3 is CASSLGQATYEQYF. Here the CDR3 DNA reads TGTGCCAGCAGCCTGGGACAGGCTACCTACGAGCAGTACTTC.

In this sample, this clonotype turned up a few times. The chain employs TRBV24-1 and TRBJ2-4; TRBD1 agrees at 7 bases. This CDR3 spans 16 amino acids. Trimming took 4 bases from V and 0 from J; bases not matched to a gene: 5. Germline CDR1 and CDR2: KGHDR and SFDVKD. The CDR3 DNA sequence: TGTGCCACCAGTGACTCGAGGGACAGAGCCAAAAACATTCAGTACTTC. It yields the protein CATSDSRDRAKNIQYF.

This clonotype was picked up many times. The V gene is TRBV11-2, the J gene TRBJ1-2; D not resolved. Germline lookup yields CDR1 SGHAT and CDR2 FQNNGV. CDR3 length: 16 amino acids. The V end lost 0 bases, the J end lost 7 bases, and 18 bases lay between the germline ends. The CDR3 is CASSLDLNRQYGGYTF. CDR3 bases: TGTGCCAGCAGCTTAGATCTGAATCGGCAATATGGTGGCTACACCTTC. Using reference TRBV11-2 and TRBJ1-2 for the parts outside the CDR3, the full variable domain is EAGVAQSPRYKIIEKRQSVAFWCNPISGHATLYWYQQILGQGPKLLIQFQNNGVVDDSQLPKDRFSAERLKGVDSTLKIQPAKLEDSAVYLCASSLDLNRQYGGYTFGSGTRLTVV.

This chain joins TRBV5-5 and TRBJ1-4; D is possibly TRBD1 (6 bases). The CDR3 contains 15 residues. V dropped 4 bases and J dropped 2 bases, with 12 bases sitting between them. From germline, CDR1 is SGHKS and CDR2 YYEKEE (reference sequence). DNA of the CDR3: TGTGCCAGCAGCCGGCCGGACAGTACTAATGAAAAACTGTTTTTT. It codes for CASSRPDSTNEKLFF.

At least ten counts were recorded for this clonotype. The J gene is TRBJ2-7, the V gene TRBV20-1; no clear D. The length of the CDR3 is 13 residues. Germline loops: CDR1 DFQATT, CDR2 SNEGSKA (reference sequence). V lost 3 bases and J 1 base, leaving 10 bases between the germline ends. The CDR3 region has the DNA TGCAGTGCTAGTCGGGCCCTGTCCTACGAGCAGTACTTC. This gives the protein CSASRALSYEQYF.

This clonotype was seen only a few times. The genes are TRBV18 and TRBJ2-7; no clear D. There are 14 residues in the CDR3. CDR1 and CDR2 from the germline V gene are KGHSH and LQKENI. Trimming took 3 bases from V and 2 from J, leaving 11 bases between them. The CDR3 here is CASSPRTDPYEQYF. The CDR3 DNA follows: TGTGCCAGCTCACCGAGGACGGATCCCTACGAGCAGTACTTC.

This clonotype was observed at least ten times. The V gene is TRBV5-1, the J gene TRBJ2-3; 15 nucleotides match TRBD2. V trimming: 5 bases; J trimming: 2 bases; junction bases outside the gene matches: 6. CDR1 is SGHRS, CDR2 YFSETQ, per germline. The CDR3 extends over 17 amino acids. CDR3 region: CASRAGLAGGFTDTQYF. The CDR3 DNA is TGCGCCAGCAGAGCGGGACTAGCGGGGGGATTCACAGATACGCAGTATTTT.

This clonotype was seen only a few times. The junction and the germline gene differ at one end; a read error may be behind it. The chain recombines TRBV11-1 with TRBJ2-1; tentatively, D is TRBD2 (6 bases). The CDR3 runs to 13 residues. Germline CDR1 reads SGHAT; CDR2 reads FQDESV (reference sequence). CDR3 region: CVSSSPGANEQFF. For the CDR3, the DNA is TGTGTCAGCAGCTCCCCGGGAGCCAATGAGCAGTTCTTC.

The rearrangement joins TRBV28 to TRBJ2-2, with unresolved D. CDR1 is MDHEN and CDR2 is SYDVKM in the germline V gene. The CDR3 spans 14 residues. V was shortened by 3 bases and J by 4 bases, with 9 bases between the two germline ends. The CDR3 loop is CASSFYHPTGELFF. CDR3 DNA sequence: TGTGCCAGCAGTTTCTACCACCCCACCGGGGAGCTGTTTTTT.

This chain joins TRBV20-1 and TRBJ2-2; 8 nucleotides agree with TRBD1. Germline V gene sequence: CDR1 DFQATT, CDR2 SNEGSKA (reference sequence). The CDR3 extends over 17 amino acids. The trim removed 1 base at V and 2 bases at J, leaving 9 bases unmatched. CDR3: CSARVPLGQANTGELFF. The CDR3 DNA sequence: TGCAGTGCTAGAGTTCCCCTGGGACAGGCTAACACCGGGGAGCTGTTTTTT.

The chain is built from TRBV28 and TRBJ2-2; the match to TRBD1 covers 7 bases. Germline V gives CDR1 MDHEN, CDR2 SYDVKM. The ends lost 6 bases at V and 3 bases at J; junction bases unmatched: 7. The CDR3 consists of 15 residues. The CDR3 is CASSLRDRDTGELFF. The DNA for the CDR3 is TGTGCCAGCAGCCTCCGGGACAGAGACACCGGGGAGCTGTTTTTT.

A note on this clonotype: A read error may produce the germline difference seen at one junction end. The genes are TRBV7-9 and TRBJ2-5; a weak D match, TRBD1 (5 bases). CDR3 length: 12 residues. CDR1 is SEHNR, CDR2 FQNEAQ, per germline (reference sequence). The DNA for the CDR3 is TGTGCCAGCAGCTTAGAGTTCAGGGCCACGGACTTC. Protein product: CASSLEFRATDF.

This clonotype has at least ten counts. The rearrangement joins TRBV2 to TRBJ2-3; a weak D match, TRBD2 (5 bases). This CDR3 contains 15 residues. With 6 bases removed from V and 2 bases from J, the gap between germline ends came to 15 bases. The germline CDR1 and CDR2 sequences are SNHLY and FYNNEI. In DNA, the CDR3 is TGTGCCAGCAGCAACCGGGATCCCGACACAGATACGCAGTATTTT. Amino acids: CASSNRDPDTDTQYF.

The chain has TRBV28 and TRBJ1-5, with D unclear. V dropped 5 bases and J dropped 2 bases, with 10 bases sitting between them. This CDR3 spans 14 amino acids. Germline V CDR1 and CDR2: MDHEN, SYDVKM. DNA for the CDR3: TGTGCCAGCAGTCGGGGTTTCGGCAATCAGCCCCAGCATTTT. It translates to CASSRGFGNQPQHF.

J is TRBJ1-5 and V is TRBV12-3 or TRBV12-4; 10 nucleotides align to TRBD1. The CDR3 consists of 17 residues. V dropped 3 bases and J dropped 6; count of bases not matched to a gene: 11. This CDR3 is CASSFSLETGGRQPQHF. The CDR3 DNA follows: TGTGCCAGCAGTTTTTCCCTCGAGACAGGGGGCCGTCAGCCCCAGCATTTT.

V and J are TRBV7-8 and TRBJ2-7; no definite D call. V was clipped by 4 bases and J by 3 bases, with 7 bases between them. Germline V gene sequence: CDR1 SGHVS, CDR2 FQNEAQ. CDR3 length: 12 residues. The CDR3 nucleotides read TGTGCCAGCAGCTCGACCGACTACGAGCAGTACTTC. This sequence encodes CASSSTDYEQYF.